The sequence of this T cell receptor (beta chain) was determined in a study of cytotoxic CD8 clonotypes in ibrutinib-treated CLL (dated by TCRdb to the early 2020s). For the study in its entirety: The cohort had eleven to twelve relapsed/refractory and around 14 treatment-naive patients; some 17 were IGHV unmutated. Responses were partial in some 24 patients and complete in 2; after median 68 months follow-up, roughly 15 stayed in remission and about twelve progressed. Response samples were obtained after a median of around 11 months of treatment, with a range of about 6 to 40 months. An average of about 250,000 productive templates and tens of thousands of productive rearrangements was obtained per sample. Of the 90 or so participants in the trial, approximately 26 had longitudinal samples available. Cryopreserved peripheral blood mononuclear cells were collected before treatment, at response, and at either disease progression or sustained remission. Every remission and progressive disease sample was obtained while ibrutinib was still being received by the patients.

The CDR3, from cysteine to phenylalanine, totals 13 residues. The DNA shown is the 39-base CDR3, in frame from base 1. V and J lose 6 bases and 0 bases, and a span of 6 bases separates them. CDR1 and CDR2 were assigned from the germline V gene (reference sequence) as MNHEY and SMNVEV. Overall results and qualifications from the work: Public clonotypes were found to be uncommon and were observed to contract or remain stable during treatment; the increase in clonality was shown to reflect expansion of private clonotypes at ibrutinib response. Baseline clonality was found to be higher than that of age-matched healthy donors and was strongly correlated with circulating CD8+ T-cell counts. An increase in clonality was observed at ibrutinib response, with clonality remaining stable during sustained remission and falling back toward baseline at progression. Sampling times were not matched between patients in sustained remission and patients whose disease was progressing, and lymph node repertoires were not examined.

Sample time point, as interpreted from the label and publication: progressive disease on ibrutinib. Roughly 2.2 micrograms of genomic DNA were extracted from cryopreserved PBMCs for TCR beta library preparation. Longitudinal blood samples from CLL patients receiving ibrutinib monotherapy were subjected to high-throughput TCR beta sequencing. The patients took part in an open-label, single-center phase 2 trial of ibrutinib monotherapy. Each clonotype received, on average, 10x coverage in deep resolution sequencing performed on a MiSeq, where the target depth lay between 1 in 1 million and 1 in 200,000 T cells. TCR beta libraries were generated with the immunoSEQ hsTCRB Kit. As for how the authors treated the data: Data were analyzed with ImmunoSEQ Data Assistant and ImmunoSEQ Analyzer, with V, D and J genes assigned per IMGT definitions. Clonality was computed as one minus normalized Shannon entropy of productive rearrangement frequencies, ranging from 0 to 1. Only overrepresented clonotypes making up at least 0.05% of the repertoire of each patient were included in the public clonotype analysis. About twelve repertoires from age-matched healthy donors, obtained from immuneACCESS, served as clonality controls. The clones in this table, taken by TCRdb from immuneACCESS, are in-frame only. Not every clone is retained; where verified, under half of the shortfall comes from an unresolved V gene, and the cause of the rest is unknown. V and J calls and clone size are given by that table; D and trimming were obtained from the DNA. For this sample the table gives 250,000 to 350,000 clones, of which roughly three quarters were detected only once. The ten largest clones capture approximately 5.6% of the sample.

Note on this clone: The antigen this receptor binds is unknown. One base away there is no much larger clone; base qualities are not given.

Sequenced here: PBMCs, sampled at disease progression, from a patient treated with ibrutinib. This receptor chain uses TRBV27 and TRBJ1-3, with the identity of the D gene unclear. The TCR was taken from a human donor with chronic lymphocytic leukemia. The CDR3 protein sequence reads: CASRPNSGNTIYF. In nucleotides, the sequence is TGTGCCAGCAGGCCTAACTCTGGAAACACCATATATTTT.